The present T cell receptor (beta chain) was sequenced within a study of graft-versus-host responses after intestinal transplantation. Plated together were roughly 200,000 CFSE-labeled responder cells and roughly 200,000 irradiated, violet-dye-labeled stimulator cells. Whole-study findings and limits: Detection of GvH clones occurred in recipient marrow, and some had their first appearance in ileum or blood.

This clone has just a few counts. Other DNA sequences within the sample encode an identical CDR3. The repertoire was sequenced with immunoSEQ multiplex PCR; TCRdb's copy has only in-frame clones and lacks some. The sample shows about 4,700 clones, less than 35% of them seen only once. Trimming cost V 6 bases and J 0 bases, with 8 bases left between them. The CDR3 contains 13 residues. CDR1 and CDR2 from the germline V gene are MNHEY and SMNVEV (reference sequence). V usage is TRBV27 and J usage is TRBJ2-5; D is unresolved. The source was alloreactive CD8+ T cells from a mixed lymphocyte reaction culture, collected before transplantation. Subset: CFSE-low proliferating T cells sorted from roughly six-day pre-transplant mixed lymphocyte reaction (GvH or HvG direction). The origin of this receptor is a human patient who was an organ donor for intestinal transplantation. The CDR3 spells CASRPENQETQYF. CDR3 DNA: TGTGCCAGCAGACCCGAGAACCAAGAGACCCAGTACTTC.